A selection of T cell receptor beta chains follows, all from one sample in a study of CD8 T cells in Susac syndrome. TCRdb fed the immunoSEQ multiplex PCR reads into MiXCR, producing one record per CDR3 protein. The sample lists 200,000 to 300,000 distinct CDR3 sequences; 95% to 97% were seen once. The sample consisted of CD4+ T cells from PBMCs. These TCRs come from a human donor with Susac syndrome. Each CDR3 is given with its conserved first and last residue. A D gene is named only where the DNA matches it firmly. Some rows have no size entry. The others give once, few or many, or a class for an expanded clone.

J | D | size | V | CDR3 | DNA
TRBJ2-1 | TRBD2 | once | TRBV30 | CAWSNGLTSGRAGEQFF | TGTGCCTGGAGTAACGGGCTCACTAGCGGGAGGGCCGGTGAGCAGTTCTTC
TRBJ2-1 | - | - | TRBV3-1 | CASSHDSSYNEQFF | TGTGCCAGCAGCCATGATAGCTCCTACAATGAGCAGTTCTTC
TRBJ2-3 | - | - | TRBV4-1 | CASSRGGFTDTQYF | TGCGCCAGCAGCCGTGGGGGATTCACAGATACGCAGTATTTT
TRBJ2-1 | TRBD1 | - | TRBV29-1 | CSVLPGQGVHNEQFF | TGCAGCGTCTTACCGGGACAGGGAGTACACAATGAGCAGTTCTTC
TRBJ2-7 | - | once | TRBV15 | CATLEEASYEQYF | TGTGCCACCCTCGAAGAAGCGTCCTACGAGCAGTACTTC
TRBJ2-1 | - | - | TRBV5-1 | CASSLVGPGEYNEQFF | TGCGCCAGCAGCTTGGTTGGCCCGGGGGAATACAATGAGCAGTTCTTC
TRBJ1-2 | - | - | TRBV6-5 | CASSYSIPSFNYGYTF | TGTGCCAGCAGTTACTCGATCCCCAGCTTTAACTATGGCTACACCTTC
TRBJ2-5 | - | few | TRBV18 | CASSPLGETQYF | TGTGCCAGCTCACCACTTGGAGAGACCCAGTACTTC
TRBJ2-7 | TRBD2 | - | TRBV27 | CASGTSGTYEQYF | TGTGCCAGCGGGACTAGCGGAACCTACGAGCAGTACTTC
TRBJ1-5 | TRBD1 | - | TRBV7-2 | CASSLAGQRNQPQHF | TGTGCCAGCAGCTTAGCGGGACAGCGCAATCAGCCCCAGCATTTT
TRBJ1-1 | - | - | TRBV5-1 | CASSPAGRDTEAFF | TGCGCCAGCAGCCCAGCCGGGAGAGACACTGAAGCTTTCTTT
TRBJ1-1 | - | - | TRBV4-1 | CASSPTSGINTEAFF | TGCGCCAGCAGCCCCACCTCGGGGATAAACACTGAAGCTTTCTTT
TRBJ1-1 | - | - | TRBV5-1 | CASSSETGGYTEAFF | TGCGCCAGCAGCTCGGAGACAGGTGGGTACACTGAAGCTTTCTTT
TRBJ2-3 | TRBD1 | - | TRBV19 | CASGQGADTQYF | TGTGCCTCGGGACAGGGGGCAGATACGCAGTATTTT
TRBJ2-7 | - | once | TRBV28 | CASLALDRNSYEQYF | TGTGCCAGCCTTGCCTTAGACAGGAACTCCTACGAGCAGTACTTC
TRBJ2-3 | TRBD2 | - | TRBV5-4 | CASSFRDYLNTQYF | TGTGCCAGCAGCTTCCGGGACTACCTGAATACGCAGTATTTT